Sequencing of this T cell receptor (beta chain) was carried out in a study of identical twins. Study findings and constraints: Its conclusions, products of cross-sectional statistical analysis, did not come from following the same donors. Within monozygotic twins, out-of-frame TCR alpha sharing was underestimated by the models. For cord blood, abundant beta clonotypes had fewer insertions, unlike memory repertoires, which showed none.

The CDR3 contains 14 residues. The germline V and J ends were trimmed by 0 bases and 2 bases, with 8 bases remaining between them. Germline V CDR1 and CDR2: SGDLS, YYNGEE. Turning to this clonotype: The antigen remains unidentified.

Unique molecular identifiers were present on cDNA, and template switching added a universal primer site. TCRdb passed the 5' RACE reads through MiXCR, listing each CDR3 protein once. The sample consists of around 530,000 distinct CDR3 sequences, nearly 15% of them appearing once. These sequences were also reported in another study, on yellow fever vaccine responses in identical twins.

This chain joins TRBV9 and TRBJ1-1; TRBD1 is a possible D gene (6 bases). The material sequenced was CD4+ T cells sorted from blood. The TCR was taken from a woman aged 18-29 years in good health. DNA of the CDR3: TGTGCCAGCAGCGTAGCAGGGGATAACACTGAAGCTTTCTTT. As protein: CASSVAGDNTEAFF. The full variable domain, with the rest looked up from reference TRBV9 and TRBJ1-1, is DSGVTQTPKHLITATGQRVTLRCSPRSGDLSVYWYQQSLDQGLQFLIQYYNGEERAKGNILERFSAQQFPDLHSELNLSSLELGDSALYFCASSVAGDNTEAFFGQGTRLTVV.